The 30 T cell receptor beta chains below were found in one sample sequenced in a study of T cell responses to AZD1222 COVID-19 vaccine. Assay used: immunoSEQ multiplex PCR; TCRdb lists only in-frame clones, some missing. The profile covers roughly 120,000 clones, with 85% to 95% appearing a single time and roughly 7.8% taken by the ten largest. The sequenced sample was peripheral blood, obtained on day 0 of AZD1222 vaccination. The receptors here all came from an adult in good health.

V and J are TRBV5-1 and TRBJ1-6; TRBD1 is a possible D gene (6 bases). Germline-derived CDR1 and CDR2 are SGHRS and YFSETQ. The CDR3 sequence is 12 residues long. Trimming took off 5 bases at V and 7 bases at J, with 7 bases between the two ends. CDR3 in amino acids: CASRTGNSPLHF. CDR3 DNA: TGCGCCAGCAGAACAGGGAATTCACCCCTCCACTTT.

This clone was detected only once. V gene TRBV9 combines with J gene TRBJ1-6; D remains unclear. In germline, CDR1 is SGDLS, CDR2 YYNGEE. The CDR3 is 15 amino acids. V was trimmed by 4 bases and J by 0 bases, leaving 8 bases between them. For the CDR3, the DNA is TGTGCCAGCAGCAGGACTAGCTCCTATAATTCACCCCTCCACTTT. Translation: CASSRTSSYNSPLHF.

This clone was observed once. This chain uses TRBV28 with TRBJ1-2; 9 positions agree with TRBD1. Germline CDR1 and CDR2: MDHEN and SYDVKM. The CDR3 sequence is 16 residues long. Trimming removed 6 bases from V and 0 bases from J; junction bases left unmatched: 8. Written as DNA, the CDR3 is TGTGCCAGCAGATCGCCGGGACAGGGCGCTAACTATGGCTACACCTTC. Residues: CASRSPGQGANYGYTF.

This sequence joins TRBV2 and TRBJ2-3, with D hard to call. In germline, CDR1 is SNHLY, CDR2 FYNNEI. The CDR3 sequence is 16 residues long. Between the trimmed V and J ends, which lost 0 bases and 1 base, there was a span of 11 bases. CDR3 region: CASSEAPSDGTDTQYF. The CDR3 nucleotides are TGTGCCAGCAGTGAAGCGCCCTCGGATGGCACAGATACGCAGTATTTT. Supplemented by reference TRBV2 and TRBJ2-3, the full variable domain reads EPEVTQTPSHQVTQMGQEVILRCVPISNHLYFYWYRQILGQKVEFLVSFYNNEISEKSEIFDDQFSVERPDGSNFTLKIRSTKLEDSAMYFCASSEAPSDGTDTQYFGPGTRLTVL.

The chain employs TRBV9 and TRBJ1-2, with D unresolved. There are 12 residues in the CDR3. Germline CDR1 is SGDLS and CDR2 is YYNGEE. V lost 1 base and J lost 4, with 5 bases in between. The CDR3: CASSVSVYGYTF. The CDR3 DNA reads TGTGCCAGCAGCGTATCGGTCTATGGCTACACCTTC.

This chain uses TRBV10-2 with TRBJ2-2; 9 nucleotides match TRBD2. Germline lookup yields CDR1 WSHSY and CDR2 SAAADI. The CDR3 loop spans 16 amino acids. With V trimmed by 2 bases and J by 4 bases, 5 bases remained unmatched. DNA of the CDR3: TGCGCCAGCAGTGAGACTAGCGGGCTCGGCACCGGGGAGCTGTTTTTT. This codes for CASSETSGLGTGELFF.

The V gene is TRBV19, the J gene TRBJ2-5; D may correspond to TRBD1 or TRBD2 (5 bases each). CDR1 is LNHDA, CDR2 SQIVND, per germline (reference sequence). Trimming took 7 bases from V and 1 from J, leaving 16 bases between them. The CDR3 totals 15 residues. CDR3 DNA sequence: TGTGCCAGTACTCTCAATAGAGGGACCCAAGAGACCCAGTACTTC. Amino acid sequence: CASTLNRGTQETQYF. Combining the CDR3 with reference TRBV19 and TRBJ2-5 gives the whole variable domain DGGITQSPKYLFRKEGQNVTLSCEQNLNHDAMYWYRQDPGQGLRLIYYSQIVNDFQKGDIAEGYSVSREKKESFPLTVTSAQKNPTAFYLCASTLNRGTQETQYFGPGTRLLVL.

CDR3 nucleotides: TGTGCCTGGAGTACGGACCATAATCAGCCCCAGCATTTT. This gives the protein CAWSTDHNQPQHF. The chain combines TRBV30 with TRBJ1-5; D not resolved. The CDR3 has 13 residues. CDR1 and CDR2 from the germline V gene are GTSNPN and SVGIG (reference sequence). Trimming removed 2 bases from V and 4 bases from J, with 9 bases in between. Drawing the rest from reference TRBV30 and TRBJ1-5, the complete variable domain is SQTIHQWPATLVQPVGSPLSLECTVEGTSNPNLYWYRQAAGRGLQLLFYSVGIGQISSEVPQNLSASRPQDRQFILSSKKLLLSDSGFYLCAWSTDHNQPQHFGDGTRLSIL.

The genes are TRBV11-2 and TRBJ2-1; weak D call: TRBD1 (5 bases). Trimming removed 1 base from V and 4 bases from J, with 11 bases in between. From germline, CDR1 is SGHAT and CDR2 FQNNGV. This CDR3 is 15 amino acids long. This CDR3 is CASSLAASGYNEQFF. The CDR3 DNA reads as TGTGCCAGCAGCTTAGCGGCTTCAGGGTACAATGAGCAGTTCTTC.

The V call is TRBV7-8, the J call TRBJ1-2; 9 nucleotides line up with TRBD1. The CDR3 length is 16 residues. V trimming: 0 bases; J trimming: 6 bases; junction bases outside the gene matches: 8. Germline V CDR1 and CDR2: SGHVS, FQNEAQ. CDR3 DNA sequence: TGTGCCAGCAGCTTAGCAACGGACAGGGGATTGAATGGCTACACCTTC. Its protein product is CASSLATDRGLNGYTF. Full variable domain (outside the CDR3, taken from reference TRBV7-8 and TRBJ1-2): GAGVSQSPRYKVAKRGQDVALRCDPISGHVSLFWYQQALGQGPEFLTYFQNEAQLDKSGLPSDRFFAERPEGSVSTLKIQRTQQEDSAVYLCASSLATDRGLNGYTFGSGTRLTVV.

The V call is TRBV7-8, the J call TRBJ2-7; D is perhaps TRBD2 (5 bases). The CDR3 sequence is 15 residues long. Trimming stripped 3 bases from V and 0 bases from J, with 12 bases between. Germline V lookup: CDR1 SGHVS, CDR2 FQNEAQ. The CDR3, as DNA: TGTGCCAGCAGCTTCTCCGGGGTCAGCTCCTACGAGCAGTACTTC. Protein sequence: CASSFSGVSSYEQYF.

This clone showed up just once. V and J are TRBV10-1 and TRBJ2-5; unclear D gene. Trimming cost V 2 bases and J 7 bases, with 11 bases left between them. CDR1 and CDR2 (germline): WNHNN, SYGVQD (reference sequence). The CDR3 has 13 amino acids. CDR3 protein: CASSEGRMGTQYF. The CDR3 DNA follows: TGCGCCAGCAGTGAGGGCAGGATGGGGACCCAGTACTTC.

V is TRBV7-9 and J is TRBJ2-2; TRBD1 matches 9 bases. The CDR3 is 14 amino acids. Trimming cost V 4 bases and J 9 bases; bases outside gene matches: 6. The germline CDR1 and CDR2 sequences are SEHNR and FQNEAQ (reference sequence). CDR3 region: CASSSGQGTRELFF. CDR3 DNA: TGTGCCAGCAGCTCGGGACAGGGAACGAGGGAGCTGTTTTTT.

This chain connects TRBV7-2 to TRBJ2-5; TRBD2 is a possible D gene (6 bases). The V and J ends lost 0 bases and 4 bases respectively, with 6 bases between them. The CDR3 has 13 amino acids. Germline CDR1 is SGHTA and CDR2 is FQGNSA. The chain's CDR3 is CASSLAAGETQYF. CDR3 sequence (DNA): TGTGCCAGCAGCTTAGCAGCGGGAGAGACCCAGTACTTC.

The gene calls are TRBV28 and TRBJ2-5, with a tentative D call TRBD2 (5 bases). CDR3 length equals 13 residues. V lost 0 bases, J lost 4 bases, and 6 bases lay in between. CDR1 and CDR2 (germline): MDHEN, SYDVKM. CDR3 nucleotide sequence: TGTGCCAGCAGTTTATGGGACTCAGAGACCCAGTACTTC. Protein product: CASSLWDSETQYF.

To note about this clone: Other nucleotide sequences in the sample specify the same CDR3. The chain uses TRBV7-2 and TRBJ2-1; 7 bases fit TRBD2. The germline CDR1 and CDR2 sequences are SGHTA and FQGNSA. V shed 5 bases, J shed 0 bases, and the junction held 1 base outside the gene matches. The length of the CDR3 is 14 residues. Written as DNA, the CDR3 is TGTGCCAGCAGCCCGGGGGGCTCCTACAATGAGCAGTTCTTC. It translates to CASSPGGSYNEQFF.

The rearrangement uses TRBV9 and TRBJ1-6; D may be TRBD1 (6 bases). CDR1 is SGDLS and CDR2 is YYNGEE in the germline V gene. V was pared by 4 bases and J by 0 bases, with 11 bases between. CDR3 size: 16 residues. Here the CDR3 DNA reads TGTGCCAGCAGCCCGGAGGGGGGCTCCTATAATTCACCCCTCCACTTT. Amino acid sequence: CASSPEGGSYNSPLHF.

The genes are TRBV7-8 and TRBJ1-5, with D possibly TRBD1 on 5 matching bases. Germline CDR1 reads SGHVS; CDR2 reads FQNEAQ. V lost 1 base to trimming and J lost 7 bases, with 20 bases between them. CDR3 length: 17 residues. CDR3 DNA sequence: TGTGCCAGCAGCTTAGAGGAGGTCATGGCCGCAGGGCAGCCCCAGCATTTT. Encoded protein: CASSLEEVMAAGQPQHF.

This chain's CDR3 is CASSVARGQGYGYTF. The CDR3 nucleotides read TGTGCCAGCAGCGTAGCTCGGGGACAGGGATACGGCTACACCTTC. The J gene is TRBJ1-2, the V gene TRBV9; 9 nucleotides align to TRBD1. In germline, CDR1 is SGDLS, CDR2 YYNGEE. The CDR3 is made up of 15 amino acids. The junction had 8 bases not matched to a gene; V was cut back by 0 bases and J by 8 bases. Together with reference TRBV9 and TRBJ1-2, the CDR3 gives the full variable domain: DSGVTQTPKHLITATGQRVTLRCSPRSGDLSVYWYQQSLDQGLQFLIQYYNGEERAKGNILERFSAQQFPDLHSELNLSSLELGDSALYFCASSVARGQGYGYTFGSGTRLTVV.

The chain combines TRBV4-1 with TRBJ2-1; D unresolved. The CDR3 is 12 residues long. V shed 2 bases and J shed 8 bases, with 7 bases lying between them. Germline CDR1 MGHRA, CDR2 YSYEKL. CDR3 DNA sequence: TGCGCCAGCAGCCAAATCCAGGATGAGCAGTTCTTC. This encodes CASSQIQDEQFF.

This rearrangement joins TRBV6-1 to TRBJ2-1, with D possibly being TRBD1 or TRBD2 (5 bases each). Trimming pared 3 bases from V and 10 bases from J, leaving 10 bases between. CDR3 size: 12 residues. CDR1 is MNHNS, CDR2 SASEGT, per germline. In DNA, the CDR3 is TGTGCCAGCAGTGAGGGGGTCCGCGAGCAGTTCTTC. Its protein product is CASSEGVREQFF.

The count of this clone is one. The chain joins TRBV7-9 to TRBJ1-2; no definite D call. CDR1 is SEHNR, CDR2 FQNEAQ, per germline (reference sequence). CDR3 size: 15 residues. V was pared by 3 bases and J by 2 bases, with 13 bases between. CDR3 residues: CASSLDEAVNYGYTF. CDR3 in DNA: TGTGCCAGCAGCTTGGACGAGGCAGTCAACTATGGCTACACCTTC.

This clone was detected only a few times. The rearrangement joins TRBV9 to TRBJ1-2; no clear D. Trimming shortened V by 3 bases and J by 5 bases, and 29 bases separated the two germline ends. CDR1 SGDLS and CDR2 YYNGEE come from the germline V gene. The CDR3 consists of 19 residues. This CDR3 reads CASSATRSPPQRSFYGYTF. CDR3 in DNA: TGTGCCAGCAGCGCCACCCGGTCCCCTCCACAACGCTCGTTTTATGGCTACACCTTC.

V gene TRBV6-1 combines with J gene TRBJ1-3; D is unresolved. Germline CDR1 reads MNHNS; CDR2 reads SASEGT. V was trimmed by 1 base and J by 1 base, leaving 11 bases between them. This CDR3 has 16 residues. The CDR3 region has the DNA TGTGCCAGCAGTGAAGATTGGTCGGTTTCTGGAAACACCATATATTTT. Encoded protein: CASSEDWSVSGNTIYF.

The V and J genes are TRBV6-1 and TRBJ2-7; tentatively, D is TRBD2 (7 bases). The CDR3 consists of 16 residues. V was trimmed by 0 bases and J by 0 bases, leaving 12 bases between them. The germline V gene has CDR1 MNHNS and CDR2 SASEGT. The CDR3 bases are TGTGCCAGCAGTGAAGCGCGGGCGGGGGCCTCCTACGAGCAGTACTTC. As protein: CASSEARAGASYEQYF.

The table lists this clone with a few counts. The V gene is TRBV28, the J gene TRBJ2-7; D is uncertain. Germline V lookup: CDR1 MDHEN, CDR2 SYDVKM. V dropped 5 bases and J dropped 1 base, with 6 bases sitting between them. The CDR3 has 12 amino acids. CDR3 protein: CASSQVSYEQYF. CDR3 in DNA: TGTGCCAGCAGTCAGGTTTCCTACGAGCAGTACTTC.

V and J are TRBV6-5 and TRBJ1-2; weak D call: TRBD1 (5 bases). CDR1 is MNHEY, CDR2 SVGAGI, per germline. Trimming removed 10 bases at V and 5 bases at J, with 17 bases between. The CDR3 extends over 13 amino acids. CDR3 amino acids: CATEEQGGYGYTF. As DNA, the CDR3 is TGTGCCACGGAAGAGCAGGGAGGGTATGGCTACACCTTC.

CDR3 region: CASSEWGRPGGSGDTQYF. The DNA of the CDR3 is TGTGCCAGCAGTGAATGGGGCAGGCCCGGGGGTTCGGGAGATACGCAGTATTTT. J is TRBJ2-3 and V is TRBV25-1; TRBD2 might be the D (6 bases). Trimming pared 1 base from V and 5 bases from J, leaving 22 bases between. The CDR3 is made up of 18 amino acids. Germline V gives CDR1 MGHDK, CDR2 SYGVNS.

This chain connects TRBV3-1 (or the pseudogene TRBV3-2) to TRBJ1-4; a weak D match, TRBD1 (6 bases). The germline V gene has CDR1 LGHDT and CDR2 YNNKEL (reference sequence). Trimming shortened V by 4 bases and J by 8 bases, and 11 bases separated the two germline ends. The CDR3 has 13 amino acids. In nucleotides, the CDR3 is TGTGCCAGCAGCCGGGGGGGGCGGGAAAAACTGTTTTTT. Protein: CASSRGGREKLFF.

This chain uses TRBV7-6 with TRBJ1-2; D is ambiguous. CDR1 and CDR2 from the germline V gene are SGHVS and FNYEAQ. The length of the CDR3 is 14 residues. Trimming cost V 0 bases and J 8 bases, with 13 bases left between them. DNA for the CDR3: TGTGCCAGCAGCTTAGCGGTGTCGGGTGAGGGCTACACCTTC. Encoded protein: CASSLAVSGEGYTF. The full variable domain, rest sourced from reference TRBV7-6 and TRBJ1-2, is GAGVSQSPRYKVTKRGQDVALRCDPISGHVSLYWYRQALGQGPEFLTYFNYEAQQDKSGLPNDRFSAERPEGSISTLTIQRTEQRDSAMYRCASSLAVSGEGYTFGSGTRLTVV.